The present T cell receptor (beta chain) was sequenced within a study of blood T cells in healthy people across ages. Study-wide background: Template switching captured about one barcoded beta molecule per two T cells. Notes on the study in general: The study found TCR beta diversity correlated strongly with naive T cell percentage.

About this clonotype itself: Its antigen is undetermined.

The use of a sample-barcoded 5' primer and a J-beta primer mix characterized a second PCR of about 7 to 12 cycles. A 12-random-nucleotide template-switch adaptor tagged each cDNA molecule. One entry per CDR3 protein results from TCRdb running MiXCR on the 5' RACE reads. This sample has some 1.7 million distinct CDR3 sequences, with 28% found just once. The sequence came from a woman aged 30 to 39 in good health. The specimen was blood.

CDR3 residues: CASSADPTLRTEAFF. CDR3 DNA sequence: TGTGCCAGCAGTGCAGACCCAACTCTGAGGACTGAAGCTTTCTTT. The gene calls are TRBV2 and TRBJ1-1, with D unclear. Between the trimmed V and J ends, which lost 4 bases and 5 bases, there was a span of 17 bases. The CDR3 sequence is 15 residues long. Germline values: CDR1 SNHLY, CDR2 FYNNEI.